These 21 T cell receptor beta chains were all obtained from the same sample, sequenced in a study of T cells in women clearing cervical HPV infection. The data were produced by immunoSEQ multiplex PCR, yet TCRdb's version contains in-frame clones alone and is incomplete. Recorded for this sample: 49,000 or so clones. The sample consisted of blood buffy coat. All receptors come from a woman between 18 and 69 years old with a cervical HPV16 infection that either progressed to CIN3+ or cleared (not recorded which).

Comments on this clone: Read coverage stops 3 residues before the CDR3 terminus; the germline J gene supplies the remainder. This rearrangement joins TRBV10-1 to TRBJ1-4; maybe TRBD1 (5 bases). The V gene lost 8 bases and the J gene lost 3 bases, with 13 bases spanning the gap. Germline lookup yields CDR1 WNHNN and CDR2 SYGVQD (reference sequence). CDR3 length equals 14 residues. The CDR3 sequence is CASGGVTANEKLFF. Partial CDR3 DNA: TGCGCCAGCGGAGGGGTGACGGCTAATGAAAAA.

Comments on this clone: The observed sequence ends 3 residues before the CDR3 terminus, with the missing tail filled in from the germline J gene. The chain links TRBV2 to TRBJ2-7; TRBD2 matches 8 bases. Germline assignment: CDR1 SNHLY and CDR2 FYNNEI. V dropped 10 bases and J dropped 2; count of bases not matched to a gene: 10. The CDR3 contains 14 residues. CDR3 amino acids: CATVGLAPTYEQYF. The sequenced part of the CDR3 DNA is TGTGCCACCGTAGGACTAGCTCCAACCTACGAG.

With respect to this clone: The read is 3 residues too short to cover the CDR3 end, so that end is filled in from the germline J gene. The V gene is TRBV7-3, the J gene TRBJ2-3, with TRBD2 matching 8 bases. CDR1 and CDR2 from the germline V gene are SGHTA and FQGTGA. The CDR3 loop spans 14 amino acids. Here the CDR3 reads CASSFSGGEETQYF. Incomplete CDR3 DNA: TGTGCCAGCAGCTTCTCGGGGGGGGAAGAGACG.

As to this clone: A junction boundary mismatches the germline segment, possibly from a read error. Read coverage stops 3 residues before the CDR3 terminus; the germline J gene supplies the remainder. The chain recombines TRBV6-1 with TRBJ1-2, with unresolved D. The CDR3 has 13 residues. Germline loops: CDR1 MNHNS, CDR2 SASEGT. Incomplete CDR3 DNA: TGTGCCAGCAGTGAAGATTTTAACTATGGA. This gives the protein CASSEDFNYG. The entire CDR3 is CASSEDFNYGYTF.

As for this clone: The missing CDR3 end, 3 residues past where the read stops, is filled in from the germline J gene. The chain recombines TRBV19 with TRBJ2-3; the match to TRBD2 covers 8 bases. The CDR3 sequence is 14 residues long. Looked up from germline, CDR1 is LNHDA and CDR2 is SQIVND (reference sequence). Here the CDR3 reads CASSSGGAPQPQYF. CDR3 bases read: TGTGCCAGTAGTTCGGGGGGGGCCCCTCAGCCG.

In regard to this clone: The DNA ends 3 residues before the CDR3 does, and the rest of the CDR3 is filled in from the germline J gene. The chain combines TRBV29-1 with TRBJ2-2, with 7 nucleotides matching TRBD2. The CDR3 is made up of 14 amino acids. Losses at the gene ends were 7 bases for V and 1 base for J; bases not matched to a gene: 6. Germline V gene lookup returns CDR1 SQVTM and CDR2 ANQGSEA. CDR3 protein: CSGRRGVNTGELFF. The CDR3 DNA, read in part, is TGCAGCGGCAGACGGGGGGTGAACACCGGGGAG.

A remark on this clone: The junction does not match germline at one end; this may be a read error. The missing CDR3 end, 3 residues past where the read stops, is filled in from the germline J gene. The same CDR3 can be traced to other DNA sequences in this sample. This chain connects TRBV7-3 to TRBJ1-2; 8 nucleotides match TRBD1. The CDR3 sequence is 13 residues long. The V gene's germline CDR1 is SGHTA and CDR2 FQGTGA. The part of the CDR3 DNA that was read is TGTGCCAGCAGTACCGGGACAGGCTATGGA. Translated, it gives CASSTGTGYG. The CDR3 in full is CASSTGTGYGYTF. The full variable domain, its missing parts supplied by reference TRBV7-3 and TRBJ1-2, is GAGVSQTPSNKVTEKGKYVELRCDPISGHTALYWYRQSLGQGPEFLIYFQGTGAADDSGLPNDRFFAVRPEGSVSTLKIQRTERGDSAVYLCASSTGTGYGYTFGSGTRLTVV.

Of note for this clone: The read terminates 3 residues before the CDR3 end, so the remaining end is supplied by the germline J gene. The V gene is TRBV7-3, the J gene TRBJ2-4, with TRBD2 matching over 8 bases. The germline V gene encodes CDR1 SGHTA and CDR2 FQGTGA. The CDR3 spans 14 residues. The sequenced CDR3 bases are TGTGCCAGCAGCTTAAACCTAGCGGGTGCGGCT. Translating it yields CASSLNLAGAA. The entire CDR3 protein reads CASSLNLAGAAQYF.

On this clone: The CDR3 end is not reached by the read, which stops 3 residues before it; the germline J gene fills it in. This chain uses TRBV20-1 with TRBJ1-6; D might be TRBD1 (6 bases). Trimming stripped 5 bases from V and 8 bases from J, with 19 bases between. The CDR3 extends over 15 amino acids. Germline V lookup: CDR1 DFQATT, CDR2 SNEGSKA (reference sequence). Incomplete CDR3 DNA: TGCAGTGCTCAATTTCGGACAGCTTCAGATTCACCC. It specifies CSAQFRTASDSP. The entire CDR3 protein reads CSAQFRTASDSPLHF.

Turning to this clone: The missing CDR3 end, 3 residues past where the read stops, is filled in from the germline J gene. The J gene is TRBJ2-2, the V gene TRBV18; D is unclear. CDR3 length equals 16 residues. Trimming removed 2 bases from V and 5 bases from J, with 15 bases in between. Per germline, CDR1 KGHSH and CDR2 LQKENI. The CDR3 region is CASSPVQVVVTGELFF. Partial CDR3 DNA: TGTGCCAGCTCACCAGTCCAGGTAGTCGTGACCGGGGAG.

CDR3 DNA (partial): TGTGCCAGCAGCTACCGGGACAGGAACACCGGGGAG. Translating gives CASSYRDRNTGE. The full-length CDR3 reads as CASSYRDRNTGELFF. J is TRBJ2-2 and V is TRBV7-2, with TRBD1 matching 7 bases. The CDR3 end falls 3 residues outside the read, so it is completed with the germline J gene. The CDR3 contains 15 residues. Germline CDR1 is SGHTA and CDR2 is FQGNSA. Trimming took 4 bases from V and 1 from J; bases not matched to a gene: 3.

The covered CDR3 bases are TGTGCCAGCTCAAGTGCGGGTTTTGCCGGGGCCAACGTC. This translates into CASSSAGFAGANV. The entire CDR3 sequence reads CASSSAGFAGANVLTF. The V gene is TRBV18, the J gene TRBJ2-6, with D perhaps TRBD2 (5 bases). From the germline J gene comes the end of the CDR3, since the read stops 3 residues before it. The germline gives CDR1 KGHSH, CDR2 LQKENI. The CDR3 sequence is 16 residues long. Trimming stripped 5 bases from V and 4 bases from J, with 15 bases between.

Worth noting for this clone: The sequenced fragment ends 3 residues before the CDR3 boundary, so the rest is inferred from the germline J gene. The genes are TRBV19 and TRBJ2-1, with 16 bases identical to TRBD2. The CDR3 extends over 18 amino acids. V shed 1 base and J 4 bases; nucleotides not matched to a gene: 4. Per germline, CDR1 LNHDA and CDR2 SQIVND (reference sequence). CDR3 protein: CASSIGGLAGGPYNEQFF. The DNA read from the CDR3 is TGTGCCAGTAGTATAGGGGGACTAGCGGGAGGGCCGTACAATGAG.

Regarding this clone: Read sequence stops 3 residues before the CDR3 end, and the germline J gene provides the missing end. V is TRBV7-9 and J is TRBJ1-6, with TRBD1 identical over 10 bases. Trimming took 5 bases from V and 10 from J; bases not matched to a gene: 5. The germline CDR1 and CDR2 sequences are SEHNR and FQNEAQ (reference sequence). The CDR3 totals 14 residues. The CDR3 region is CASSETGGRSPLHF. The sequenced part of the CDR3 DNA is TGTGCCAGCAGCGAGACAGGGGGCAGGTCACCC.

A word on this clone: The read terminates 3 residues before the CDR3 end, so the remaining end is supplied by the germline J gene. The rearrangement joins TRBV6-4 to TRBJ2-3; TRBD1 is a possible D gene (5 bases). This CDR3 is built from 14 residues. Germline lookup yields CDR1 MRHNA and CDR2 SNTAGT. Trimming removed 3 bases at V and 0 bases at J, with 7 bases between. The CDR3 loop is CASSDRGSTDTQYF. The DNA read from the CDR3 is TGTGCCAGCAGTGATAGGGGCAGCACAGATACG.

Note on this clone: The CDR3 end falls 3 residues outside the read, so it is completed with the germline J gene. The genes are TRBV11-3 and TRBJ1-2, with D perhaps matching TRBD1 (6 bases). This CDR3 is built from 14 residues. V shed 5 bases and J shed 5 bases, with 15 bases lying between them. Per the germline V gene, CDR1 is SGHNT and CDR2 is YENEEA. The part of the CDR3 DNA that was read is TGTGCCAGCAGCCCTAACAGGGAGGGGTATGGC. Its protein product is CASSPNREGYG. In full, the CDR3 reads CASSPNREGYGYTF.

Concerning this clone: With the read ending 3 residues before the CDR3 end, the germline J gene is used to fill in that end. V is TRBV20-1 and J is TRBJ2-3; D might be TRBD2 (6 bases). Germline V gene lookup returns CDR1 DFQATT and CDR2 SNEGSKA (reference sequence). Deletions cut 5 bases from V and 1 base from J, with 16 bases between. The CDR3 spans 15 residues. The CDR3 protein is CSALPLATGTDTQYF. Incomplete CDR3 DNA: TGCAGTGCTCTCCCTCTAGCGACCGGCACAGATACG.

With respect to this clone: From the germline J gene comes the end of the CDR3, since the read stops 3 residues before it. The V call is TRBV20-1, the J call TRBJ2-3, with 7 bases fitting TRBD2. Germline V lookup: CDR1 DFQATT, CDR2 SNEGSKA (reference sequence). CDR3 size: 14 residues. V gave up 6 bases and J gave up 1 base; unmatched junction bases: 7. The CDR3 sequence: CSARGRGGTDTQYF. The CDR3 DNA, read in part, is TGCAGTGCGAGGGGCCGGGGGGGCACAGATACG.

On this clone: Read sequence stops 3 residues before the CDR3 end, and the germline J gene provides the missing end. The chain has TRBV20-1 and TRBJ1-4; 9 bases map to TRBD1. V lost 1 base to trimming and J lost 8 bases; unmatched junction nucleotides: 11. This CDR3 is built from 16 residues. Germline CDR1 is DFQATT and CDR2 is SNEGSKA (reference sequence). The CDR3 protein is CSARGIEDRGREKLFF. CDR3 bases read: TGCAGTGCTAGAGGTATAGAGGACAGGGGACGAGAAAAA.

As regards this clone: The DNA ends 3 residues before the CDR3 does, and the rest of the CDR3 is filled in from the germline J gene. The chain joins TRBV2 to TRBJ2-3; TRBD1 is a possible D gene (5 bases). This CDR3 contains 16 residues. V was trimmed by 2 bases and J by 4 bases, leaving 16 bases between them. In germline, CDR1 is SNHLY, CDR2 FYNNEI. Here the CDR3 reads CASSEKRGSLSDTQYF. The covered CDR3 bases are TGTGCCAGCAGTGAAAAAAGGGGAAGTCTTTCAGATACG. Based on the CDR3 plus reference TRBV2 and TRBJ2-3, the full variable domain is EPEVTQTPSHQVTQMGQEVILRCVPISNHLYFYWYRQILGQKVEFLVSFYNNEISEKSEIFDDQFSVERPDGSNFTLKIRSTKLEDSAMYFCASSEKRGSLSDTQYFGPGTRLTVL.

With respect to this clone: Sequencing ends 3 residues short of the CDR3 end; the germline J gene provides the rest. The genes are TRBV18 and TRBJ2-3; D gene unclear. This CDR3 is 12 amino acids long. Germline assignment: CDR1 KGHSH and CDR2 LQKENI. The CDR3 spells CASSPRQETQYF. CDR3 DNA (partial): TGTGCCAGCTCACCACGACAAGAGACG. Variable domain in full (rest from reference TRBV18 and TRBJ2-3): NAGVMQNPRHLVRRRGQEARLRCSPMKGHSHVYWYRQLPEEGLKFMVYLQKENIIDESGMPKERFSAEFPKEGPSILRIQQVVRGDSAAYFCASSPRQETQYFGPGTRLTVL.